A single sample is the source of the 16 T cell receptor beta chains below, sequenced in a study of blood T cell repertoires in COVID-19. The assay was immunoSEQ multiplex PCR, and TCRdb's table has in-frame clones only and misses some. The top ten hold about 4.4% of the sample, which has about 67,000 clones, 86% seen once. The sample taken for sequencing was peripheral blood. Source of these receptors: a man in his forties or fifties with active COVID-19.

This chain joins TRBV6-4 and TRBJ2-2; TRBD2 matches at 12 bases. CDR1 is MRHNA, CDR2 SNTAGT, per germline. This CDR3 contains 20 residues. The ends lost 0 bases at V and 5 bases at J; junction bases unmatched: 13. CDR3 bases: TGTGCCAGCAGTGACTCGGGGAGACCTAGCGGGAGGGCCAGGACCGGGGAGCTGTTTTTT. Amino acids: CASSDSGRPSGRARTGELFF.

The chain combines TRBV12-2 with TRBJ1-5; the tabulated D call, TRBD1, remains unverified against the DNA. TRBV12-2 is marked as a pseudogene. The CDR3 is 16 amino acids. The CDR3 DNA is TGTGCAAGTCGCTTAGGACCCAGGGGTAGCAATCAGCCCCAGCATTTT. Residues: CASRLGPRGSNQPQHF.

This sequence joins TRBV6-2 or TRBV6-3 and TRBJ2-3, with 12 bases fitting TRBD2. This CDR3 spans 18 amino acids. Germline loops: CDR1 MNHEY, CDR2 SVGEGT. After removal of 2 bases from V and 7 bases from J, the junction contained 13 bases not matched to a gene. CDR3 sequence: CASSYLRGTGLAGNTQYF. The DNA of the CDR3 is TGTGCCAGCAGTTACCTGAGGGGAACAGGACTAGCGGGGAATACGCAGTATTTT.

The chain couples TRBV7-2 to TRBJ2-5; the match to TRBD2 covers 12 bases. Unmatched junction bases numbered 11, after V lost 5 bases and J lost 7 bases. Germline values: CDR1 SGHTA, CDR2 FQGNSA. The CDR3 length is 16 residues. CDR3 sequence (DNA): TGTGCCAGCAGCGTAGGACTAGCGGGGAAGCGGGTGACCCAGTACTTC. It codes for CASSVGLAGKRVTQYF.

V usage is TRBV21-1 and J usage is TRBJ2-4; TRBD2 is taken as the D call from the table, unchecked against the DNA. TRBV21-1 represents a pseudogene. The CDR3 length is 20 residues. CDR3 DNA sequence: TGTGCCAGCAGCAAAGCGGGAAGGGAGCCAAGCGCTTTGGCCAAAAACATTCAGTACTTC. Protein sequence: CASSKAGREPSALAKNIQYF.

The rearrangement uses TRBV7-9 and TRBJ2-5; maybe TRBD2 (6 bases). Germline CDR1 reads SEHNR; CDR2 reads FQNEAQ (reference sequence). The CDR3 totals 14 residues. Trimming removed 1 base at V and 1 base at J, with 7 bases between. Here the CDR3 DNA reads TGTGCCAGCAGCTTAGAGGGACTCCAAGAGACCCAGTACTTC. This encodes CASSLEGLQETQYF. Supplemented by reference TRBV7-9 and TRBJ2-5, the full variable domain reads DTGVSQNPRHKITKRGQNVTFRCDPISEHNRLYWYRQTLGQGPEFLTYFQNEAQLEKSRLLSDRFSAERPKGSFSTLEIQRTEQGDSAMYLCASSLEGLQETQYFGPGTRLLVL.

The chain is built from TRBV5-4 and TRBJ2-1; weak D call: TRBD2 (6 bases). V gave up 4 bases and J gave up 12 bases, with 17 bases separating them. CDR1 is SGHNT, CDR2 YYREEE, per germline (reference sequence). The CDR3 spans 13 residues. The CDR3 bases are TGTGCCAGCAGCACGCCTCAGGGACTTGGGCAGTTCTTC. As protein: CASSTPQGLGQFF. The entire variable domain, with the rest obtained from reference TRBV5-4 and TRBJ2-1, is as follows: ETGVTQSPTHLIKTRGQQVTLRCSSQSGHNTVSWYQQALGQGPQFIFQYYREEENGRGNFPPRFSGLQFPNYSSELNVNALELDDSALYLCASSTPQGLGQFFGPGTRLTVL.

The chain employs TRBV7-2 and TRBJ2-7; no clear D. There are 13 residues in the CDR3. Germline loops: CDR1 SGHTA, CDR2 FQGNSA. V shed 3 bases and J shed 2 bases, with 8 bases lying between them. The chain's CDR3 is CASSFRRAYEQYF. CDR3 DNA sequence: TGTGCCAGCAGCTTCCGACGGGCCTACGAGCAGTACTTC.

This chain connects TRBV6-1 to TRBJ1-5, with 7 bases aligning to TRBD1. CDR1 and CDR2 (germline): MNHNS, SASEGT. The junction had 7 bases not matched to a gene; V was cut back by 1 base and J by 7 bases. This CDR3 has 15 residues. The CDR3 sequence: CASSEGQGAGQPQHF. The CDR3 DNA sequence: TGTGCCAGCAGTGAAGGACAGGGAGCTGGCCAGCCCCAGCATTTT.

This chain connects TRBV28 to TRBJ2-1; 9 nucleotides agree with TRBD2. The CDR3 loop spans 15 amino acids. Germline V gene lookup returns CDR1 MDHEN and CDR2 SYDVKM. Trimming at V came to 7 bases and at J to 0 bases, leaving 4 bases not matched to a gene. CDR3 sequence: CASILSGSSYNEQFF. DNA of the CDR3: TGTGCCAGCATCCTTAGCGGGAGCTCCTACAATGAGCAGTTCTTC.

The chain carries TRBV5-6 and TRBJ2-6; weak D call: TRBD1 (5 bases). CDR3 length: 19 amino acids. The germline V gene has CDR1 SGHDT and CDR2 YYEEEE. V was pared by 2 bases and J by 4 bases, with 22 bases between. DNA of the CDR3: TGTGCCAGCAGCTTCGTAACACAGGTGCTAGGGTCCGGGGCCAACGTCCTGACTTTC. As protein: CASSFVTQVLGSGANVLTF.

This sequence joins TRBV18 and TRBJ2-7, with D perhaps matching TRBD1 (6 bases). Germline V lookup: CDR1 KGHSH, CDR2 LQKENI. The V end was cut by 6 bases, the J end by 4 bases, with 16 bases between. The CDR3 spans 14 residues. The CDR3 region is CASSKQGSIYEQYF. CDR3 in DNA: TGTGCCAGCTCTAAACAGGGTAGTATTTACGAGCAGTACTTC.

V and J are TRBV3-1 (or the pseudogene TRBV3-2) and TRBJ2-1; no clear D. CDR1 is LGHDT, CDR2 YNNKEL, per germline (reference sequence). The CDR3 is made up of 12 amino acids. Trimming left V 4 bases short and J 10 bases short, with 11 bases between. The CDR3 region is CASSPSLTEQFF. The CDR3, as DNA: TGTGCCAGCAGCCCCTCACTCACCGAGCAGTTCTTC.

In this sample, this clone turned up once. The chain has TRBV9 and TRBJ2-7, with 9 bases matching TRBD1. The V gene end was trimmed by 3 bases and the J gene end by 5 bases; junction bases not matched to a gene: 9. The CDR3 totals 15 residues. Germline V gene lookup returns CDR1 SGDLS and CDR2 YYNGEE. CDR3 in DNA: TGTGCCAGCAGCGCAACGACAGGGGGGTCAGACGAGCAGTACTTC. Its translation is CASSATTGGSDEQYF. The full variable domain, its missing parts supplied by reference TRBV9 and TRBJ2-7, is DSGVTQTPKHLITATGQRVTLRCSPRSGDLSVYWYQQSLDQGLQFLIQYYNGEERAKGNILERFSAQQFPDLHSELNLSSLELGDSALYFCASSATTGGSDEQYFGPGTRLTVT.

V and J are TRBV5-5 and TRBJ1-1; the D gene is possibly TRBD1 (5 bases). The CDR3 runs 12 residues. The ends were cut back, 5 bases at V and 10 bases at J, with 15 bases in the middle. The germline V gene has CDR1 SGHKS and CDR2 YYEKEE (reference sequence). The CDR3 is CASRKAGLGAFF. The DNA for the CDR3 is TGTGCCAGCAGGAAAGCGGGACTCGGAGCTTTCTTT.

The chain employs TRBV7-9 and TRBJ1-3; a possible D gene is TRBD1 (5 bases). The CDR3 extends over 15 amino acids. V lost 2 bases to trimming and J lost 4 bases, with 12 bases between them. Germline values: CDR1 SEHNR, CDR2 FQNEAQ (reference sequence). Here the CDR3 DNA reads TGTGCCAGCAGCTTACTCGCAGGGCGCGGAAACACCATATATTTT. Translation gives CASSLLAGRGNTIYF.